This passage covers 28 T cell receptor beta chains from one sample sequenced in a study of Ad26.COV2.S vaccination and SARS-CoV-2 variants. Clones were read by immunoSEQ multiplex PCR, and TCRdb kept only the in-frame ones, dropping some. The sample has roughly 700,000 clones, approximately 88% seen once. Treatment described: some 20 received Ad26.COV2.S at low or high dose, single or two shots; 5 received placebo; per-sample allocation not given. On day 63 after the first injection, vaccine and placebo recipients gave samples. The specimen was peripheral blood, collected in a trial of Ad26.COV2.S vaccine versus placebo. These TCRs come from a person aged 18 to 59 who received the Ad26.COV2.S COVID-19 vaccine or a placebo.

The CDR3 DNA is TGTGCCAGCAGCAAACGTGGGGTAGCGCAGCCCCAGCATTTT. Translation gives CASSKRGVAQPQHF. This chain uses TRBV21-1 with TRBJ1-5. TRBV21-1 is reported as a pseudogene. The CDR3 totals 14 residues.

The chain has TRBV6-5 and TRBJ1-4, with 9 positions matching TRBD1. V was clipped by 6 bases and J by 3 bases; unmatched bases: 5. CDR3 length: 15 residues. Germline lookup yields CDR1 MNHEY and CDR2 SVGAGI. This chain's CDR3 is CASREDRGANEKLFF. The CDR3 nucleotides are TGTGCCAGCAGGGAGGACAGGGGAGCTAATGAAAAACTGTTTTTT.

This clone was recorded once. The V and J genes are TRBV4-2 and TRBJ2-7; TRBD2 aligns across 7 bases. V lost 1 base, J lost 3 bases, and 12 bases stayed unmatched. The germline CDR1 and CDR2 sequences are LGHNA and YNFKEQ. This CDR3 spans 17 amino acids. CDR3 region: CASSQVLNRGDIYEQYF. The DNA for the CDR3 is TGTGCCAGCAGCCAAGTTCTAAACCGGGGGGATATCTACGAGCAGTACTTC.

The chain is built from TRBV25-1 and TRBJ1-6, with TRBD1 as a possible D gene (5 bases). Trimming stripped 3 bases from V and 6 bases from J, with 12 bases between. Germline-derived CDR1 and CDR2 are MGHDK and SYGVNS. The CDR3 contains 15 residues. For the CDR3, the DNA is TGTGCCAGCAGTGACCCCGGGGCTCCTAATTCACCCCTCCACTTT. Its protein is CASSDPGAPNSPLHF.

This clone was picked up one time. J is TRBJ2-1 and V is TRBV4-3; 7 nucleotides agree with TRBD1. Germline loops: CDR1 LGHNA, CDR2 YSLEER. The V segment lost 0 bases and the J segment 1 base; nucleotides outside the gene matches: 12. The CDR3 totals 19 residues. The chain's CDR3 is CASSQETGTAQFSYNEQFF. The CDR3 coding sequence is TGCGCCAGCAGCCAAGAGACGGGGACAGCCCAGTTTTCCTACAATGAGCAGTTCTTC.

This rearrangement joins TRBV6-1 to TRBJ2-7, with a possible D match to TRBD2 (6 bases). V lost 2 bases and J lost 3, with 17 bases in between. Germline-derived CDR1 and CDR2 are MNHNS and SASEGT. This CDR3 region has 16 residues. The CDR3 here is CASSESADYGGYEQYF. For the CDR3, the DNA is TGTGCCAGCAGTGAATCGGCCGACTACGGGGGCTACGAGCAGTACTTC.

In its sample, this clone was seen once. This sequence joins TRBV6-1 and TRBJ2-5; TRBD1 matches 8 bases. The V and J ends lost 2 bases and 5 bases, in that order; junction bases with no gene match: 19. Germline V gene lookup returns CDR1 MNHNS and CDR2 SASEGT. CDR3 size: 19 residues. The CDR3 is CASSEKGVRGRRSRETQYF. CDR3 in DNA: TGTGCCAGCAGTGAAAAAGGTGTCAGGGGGCGCCGATCAAGGGAGACCCAGTACTTC.

The gene calls are TRBV15 and TRBJ1-2; 8 bases match TRBD1. The CDR3 covers 13 residues. Germline trimming cut 4 bases from V and 4 bases from J; bases unmatched to any gene: 2. The V gene's germline CDR1 is LNHNV and CDR2 YYDKDF (reference sequence). The CDR3 DNA is TGTGCCACCAGCACCGACAGGGGCTATGGCTACACCTTC. Translation: CATSTDRGYGYTF. Full variable domain (rest looked up from reference TRBV15 and TRBJ1-2): DAMVIQNPRYQVTQFGKPVTLSCSQTLNHNVMYWYQQKSSQAPKLLFHYYDKDFNNEADTPDNFQSRRPNTSFCFLDIRSPGLGDTAMYLCATSTDRGYGYTFGSGTRLTVV.

This chain connects TRBV4-2 to TRBJ2-1; 9 bases map to TRBD2. CDR3 length: 14 amino acids. V was clipped by 4 bases and J by 10 bases; unmatched bases: 8. Germline loops: CDR1 LGHNA, CDR2 YNFKEQ. The CDR3 DNA is TGTGCCAGCAGCCGTACCTCCGGGACTAGCGAGCAGTTCTTC. Its translation: CASSRTSGTSEQFF.

The sample holds a few counts of this clone. This chain connects TRBV18 to TRBJ2-7, with D uncertain. CDR1 and CDR2 (germline): KGHSH, LQKENI. V lost 3 bases, J lost 3 bases, and 6 bases lay in between. This CDR3 spans 12 amino acids. The CDR3: CASSPPGYEQYF. CDR3 coding DNA: TGTGCCAGCTCACCCCCAGGCTACGAGCAGTACTTC.

V and J are TRBV19 and TRBJ1-6, with D tentatively TRBD1 (6 bases). Per the germline V gene, CDR1 is LNHDA and CDR2 is SQIVND (reference sequence). V was pared by 4 bases and J by 4 bases, with 11 bases between. The length of the CDR3 is 15 residues. The CDR3 DNA is TGTGCCAGTAGTACCAGGACAGCTTATAATTCACCCCTCCACTTT. Translation gives CASSTRTAYNSPLHF.

This chain uses TRBV16 with TRBJ2-7; D is perhaps TRBD1 (6 bases). The CDR3 is 15 residues long. CDR1 KGHSY and CDR2 FQNENV come from the germline V gene. Trimming cost V 1 base and J 3 bases, with 13 bases left between them. The chain's CDR3 is CASSQWRQALYEQYF. The CDR3 DNA reads TGTGCCAGCAGCCAATGGAGACAGGCCCTCTACGAGCAGTACTTC.

This clone was detected a few times. The V and J genes are TRBV2 and TRBJ1-2; possibly TRBD1 for D (5 bases). The germline gives CDR1 SNHLY, CDR2 FYNNEI. The CDR3 loop spans 14 amino acids. The germline V and J ends were trimmed by 4 bases and 0 bases, with 9 bases remaining between them. CDR3 amino acids: CASSAGRANYGYTF. The CDR3 DNA sequence: TGTGCCAGCAGTGCGGGACGAGCTAACTATGGCTACACCTTC.

The chain uses TRBV11-3 and TRBJ2-3, with D possibly matching TRBD2 (6 bases). Germline CDR1 reads SGHNT; CDR2 reads YENEEA. The V gene lost 0 bases and the J gene lost 2 bases, with 9 bases spanning the gap. CDR3 length: 15 amino acids. The CDR3 DNA reads TGTGCCAGCAGCTTAGAGGGGAGGAACACAGATACGCAGTATTTT. It yields the protein CASSLEGRNTDTQYF.

V is TRBV19 and J is TRBJ2-2; TRBD1 is a possible D gene (6 bases). From germline, CDR1 is LNHDA and CDR2 SQIVND (reference sequence). The CDR3 consists of 15 residues. V gave up 3 bases and J gave up 7 bases, with 15 bases separating them. The CDR3 DNA reads TGTGCCAGTAGTATTCAGTGGGGGCGGAACGGGGAGCTGTTTTTT. Protein product: CASSIQWGRNGELFF.

The chain carries TRBV7-2 and TRBJ1-6; unclear D gene. The CDR3 length is 14 residues. Germline CDR1 and CDR2: SGHTA and FQGNSA. V lost 1 base to trimming and J lost 5 bases, with 6 bases between them. The CDR3 nucleotides read TGTGCCAGCAGCTTAGACAGTCATAATTCACCCCTCCACTTT. It specifies CASSLDSHNSPLHF. Combining the CDR3 with reference TRBV7-2 and TRBJ1-6 gives the whole variable domain GAGVSQSPSNKVTEKGKDVELRCDPISGHTALYWYRQSLGQGLEFLIYFQGNSAPDKSGLPSDRFSAERTGGSVSTLTIQRTQQEDSAVYLCASSLDSHNSPLHFGNGTRLTVT.

CDR3 coding DNA: TGTGCCAGCATTAACAGGGGGCTAAGCAATCAGCCCCAGCATTTT. Its protein is CASINRGLSNQPQHF. The gene calls are TRBV6-1 and TRBJ1-5; 9 nucleotides agree with TRBD1. The J segment lost 1 base and the V segment lost 7 bases, leaving 5 bases of the junction unmatched. Germline-derived CDR1 and CDR2 are MNHNS and SASEGT. The CDR3 loop spans 15 amino acids.

The rearrangement uses TRBV2 and TRBJ2-5; D is possibly TRBD2 (7 bases). Germline lookup yields CDR1 SNHLY and CDR2 FYNNEI. The CDR3 contains 14 residues. The ends were cut back, 1 base at V and 5 bases at J, with 11 bases in the middle. The CDR3 loop reads CASSEEQGGETQYF. As DNA, the CDR3 is TGTGCCAGCAGTGAAGAACAGGGAGGGGAGACCCAGTACTTC.

The chain links TRBV30 to TRBJ1-5; possible D gene TRBD1, 6 bases. This CDR3 spans 13 amino acids. Per germline, CDR1 GTSNPN and CDR2 SVGIG (reference sequence). Between the trimmed V and J ends, which lost 0 bases and 7 bases, there was a span of 10 bases. CDR3 sequence: CAWSVAGDQPQHF. DNA of the CDR3: TGTGCCTGGAGTGTAGCAGGGGACCAGCCCCAGCATTTT.

The chain is built from TRBV7-8 and TRBJ2-7, with 11 bases matching TRBD2. CDR1 is SGHVS and CDR2 is FQNEAQ in the germline V gene. With 5 bases clipped from V and 4 bases from J, the junction kept 13 bases outside the gene matches. This CDR3 has 17 amino acids. CDR3 bases: TGTGCCAGCAGCCTCGCACTTCCGGGACTAGCGGTATACGAGCAGTACTTC. Translating it yields CASSLALPGLAVYEQYF.

The chain carries TRBV5-6 and TRBJ2-1; 8 nucleotides align to TRBD1. The CDR3 has 15 residues. J was trimmed by 2 bases and V by 3 bases; bases with no gene match: 4. Germline lookup yields CDR1 SGHDT and CDR2 YYEEEE. The CDR3 loop reads CASSSTGDTYNEQFF. The CDR3 bases are TGTGCCAGCAGCTCGACAGGGGACACCTACAATGAGCAGTTCTTC.

The V call is TRBV7-2, the J call TRBJ2-7; D uncertain. This CDR3 spans 11 amino acids. V shed 5 bases and J shed 1 base, with 3 bases lying between them. Germline V gene sequence: CDR1 SGHTA, CDR2 FQGNSA. Written as DNA, the CDR3 is TGTGCCAGCAGCGTTTCCTACGAGCAGTACTTC. Protein product: CASSVSYEQYF. Based on the CDR3 plus reference TRBV7-2 and TRBJ2-7, the full variable domain is GAGVSQSPSNKVTEKGKDVELRCDPISGHTALYWYRQSLGQGLEFLIYFQGNSAPDKSGLPSDRFSAERTGGSVSTLTIQRTQQEDSAVYLCASSVSYEQYFGPGTRLTVT.

The genes are TRBV19 and TRBJ1-4; D perhaps matches TRBD1 (6 bases). The CDR3 sequence is 15 residues long. Germline V lookup: CDR1 LNHDA, CDR2 SQIVND (reference sequence). The germline V and J ends were trimmed by 6 bases and 0 bases, with 11 bases remaining between them. The CDR3: CASSRDISTNEKLFF. CDR3 nucleotides: TGTGCCAGTAGCCGGGACATCTCAACTAATGAAAAACTGTTTTTT.

The V gene is TRBV11-1, the J gene TRBJ2-1; the match to TRBD2 covers 7 bases. V dropped 3 bases and J dropped 8; count of bases not matched to a gene: 4. The germline CDR1 and CDR2 sequences are SGHAT and FQDESV (reference sequence). This CDR3 spans 13 amino acids. This CDR3 is CASSLGGRDEQFF. Here the CDR3 DNA reads TGTGCCAGCAGCTTGGGAGGGAGGGATGAGCAGTTCTTC.

This clone was seen once. J is TRBJ1-1 and V is TRBV3-1 (or the pseudogene TRBV3-2); D call uncertain. CDR1 is LGHDT and CDR2 is YNNKEL in the germline V gene (reference sequence). Trimming took 6 bases from V and 0 from J, leaving 11 bases between them. This CDR3 spans 14 amino acids. CDR3: CASRARALNTEAFF. The CDR3 coding sequence is TGTGCCAGCAGGGCTCGAGCCTTGAACACTGAAGCTTTCTTT.

The chain joins TRBV5-1 to TRBJ1-1; 8 nucleotides line up with TRBD1. The CDR3 contains 16 residues. Looked up from germline, CDR1 is SGHRS and CDR2 is YFSETQ. Unmatched junction bases numbered 8, after V lost 3 bases and J lost 1 base. CDR3 protein: CASSSGQGRGNTEAFF. CDR3 in DNA: TGCGCCAGCAGCTCTGGACAGGGTAGAGGGAACACTGAAGCTTTCTTT.

The chain joins TRBV5-1 to TRBJ2-5, with D perhaps being TRBD1 or TRBD2 (5 bases each). The germline CDR1 and CDR2 sequences are SGHRS and YFSETQ. V lost 3 bases and J 4 bases, leaving 16 bases between the germline ends. The CDR3 sequence is 15 residues long. Here the CDR3 DNA reads TGCGCCAGCAGCTCGGCTGGGGGTGGGCTAGAGACCCAGTACTTC. Residues: CASSSAGGGLETQYF.

This rearrangement joins TRBV5-4 to TRBJ1-3; the D gene is possibly TRBD1 (5 bases). V lost 2 bases and J lost 4, with 10 bases in between. The CDR3 totals 14 residues. Germline-derived CDR1 and CDR2 are SGHNT and YYREEE (reference sequence). CDR3: CASSFSGSGNTIYF. CDR3 nucleotide sequence: TGTGCCAGCAGCTTCTCAGGGTCCGGAAACACCATATATTTT.